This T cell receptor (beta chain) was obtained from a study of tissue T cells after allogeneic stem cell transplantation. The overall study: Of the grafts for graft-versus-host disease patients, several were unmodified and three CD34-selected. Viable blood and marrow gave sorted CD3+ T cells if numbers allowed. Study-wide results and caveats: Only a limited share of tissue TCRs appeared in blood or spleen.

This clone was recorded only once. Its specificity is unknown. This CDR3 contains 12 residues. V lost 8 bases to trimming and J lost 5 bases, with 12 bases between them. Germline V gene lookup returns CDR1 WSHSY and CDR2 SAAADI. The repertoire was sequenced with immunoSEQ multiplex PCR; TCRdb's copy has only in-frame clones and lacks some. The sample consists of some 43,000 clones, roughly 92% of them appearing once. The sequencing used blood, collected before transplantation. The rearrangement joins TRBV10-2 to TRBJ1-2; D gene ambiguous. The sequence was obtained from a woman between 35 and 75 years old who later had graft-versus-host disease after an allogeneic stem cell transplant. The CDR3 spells CASQKDSYGYTF. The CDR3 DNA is TGCGCCAGCCAAAAGGACTCGTATGGCTACACCTTC.